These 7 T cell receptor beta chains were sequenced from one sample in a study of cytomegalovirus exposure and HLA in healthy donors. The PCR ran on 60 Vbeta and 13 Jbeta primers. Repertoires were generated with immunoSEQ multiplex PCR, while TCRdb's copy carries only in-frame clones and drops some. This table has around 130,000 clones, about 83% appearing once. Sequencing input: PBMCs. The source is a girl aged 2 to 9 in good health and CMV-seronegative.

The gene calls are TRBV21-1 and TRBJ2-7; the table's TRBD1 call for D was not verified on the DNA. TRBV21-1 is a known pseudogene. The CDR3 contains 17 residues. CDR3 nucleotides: TGTGCCAGCAGCGCAGGCAATTTGGGACAGCAAACCTACGAGCAGTACTTC. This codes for CASSAGNLGQQTYEQYF.

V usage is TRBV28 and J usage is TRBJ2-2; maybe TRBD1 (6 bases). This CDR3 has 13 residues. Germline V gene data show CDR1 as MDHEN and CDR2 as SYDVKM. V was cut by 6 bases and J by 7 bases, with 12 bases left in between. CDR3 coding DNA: TGTGCCAGCAGACTTGGGGGCGTCGGGGAGCTGTTTTTT. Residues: CASRLGGVGELFF.

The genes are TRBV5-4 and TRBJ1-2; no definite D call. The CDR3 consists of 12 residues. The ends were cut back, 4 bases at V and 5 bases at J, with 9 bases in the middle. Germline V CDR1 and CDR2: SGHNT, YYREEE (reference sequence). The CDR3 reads CASSGTAYGYTF. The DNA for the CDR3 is TGTGCCAGCAGCGGCACAGCTTATGGCTACACCTTC.

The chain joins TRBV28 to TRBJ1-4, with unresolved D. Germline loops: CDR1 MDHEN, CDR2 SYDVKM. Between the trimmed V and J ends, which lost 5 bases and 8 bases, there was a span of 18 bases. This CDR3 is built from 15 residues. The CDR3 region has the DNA TGTGCCAGCAGTGAGGGAAACGCGGCTATCGAAAAACTGTTTTTT. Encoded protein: CASSEGNAAIEKLFF.

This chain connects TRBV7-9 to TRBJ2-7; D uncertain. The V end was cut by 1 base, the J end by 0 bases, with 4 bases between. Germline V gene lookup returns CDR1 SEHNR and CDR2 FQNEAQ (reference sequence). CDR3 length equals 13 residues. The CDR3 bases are TGTGCCAGCAGCTTAGACGGCTCCTACGAGCAGTACTTC. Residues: CASSLDGSYEQYF.

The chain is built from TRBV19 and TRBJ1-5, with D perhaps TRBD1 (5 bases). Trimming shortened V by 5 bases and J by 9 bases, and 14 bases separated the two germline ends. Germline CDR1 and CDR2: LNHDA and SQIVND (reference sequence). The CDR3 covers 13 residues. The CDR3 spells CASSARDSGPQHF. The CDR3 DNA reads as TGTGCCAGTAGTGCCAGGGACTCCGGGCCCCAGCATTTT. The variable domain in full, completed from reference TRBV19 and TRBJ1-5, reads DGGITQSPKYLFRKEGQNVTLSCEQNLNHDAMYWYRQDPGQGLRLIYYSQIVNDFQKGDIAEGYSVSREKKESFPLTVTSAQKNPTAFYLCASSARDSGPQHFGDGTRLSIL.

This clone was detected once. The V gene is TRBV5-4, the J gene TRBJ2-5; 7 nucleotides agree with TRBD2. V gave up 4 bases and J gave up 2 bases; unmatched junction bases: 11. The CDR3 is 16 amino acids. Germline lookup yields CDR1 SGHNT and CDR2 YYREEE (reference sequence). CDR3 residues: CASSLRVGGGQETQYF. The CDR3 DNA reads TGTGCCAGCAGCCTACGCGTTGGGGGGGGACAAGAGACCCAGTACTTC.